The 18 T cell receptor beta chains given below trace back to one sample, sequenced in a study of T cell changes during pregnancy in multiple sclerosis. The table came from immunoSEQ multiplex PCR; TCRdb's copy has only in-frame clones and leaves some out. The table includes about 39,000 clones, 85% to 95% detected once. Specimen: CD4+ T cells from peripheral blood mononuclear cells, collected after pregnancy. The receptor source for this set is a female donor with multiple sclerosis, enrolled in a pregnancy study.

This chain joins TRBV19 and TRBJ2-5, with D possibly TRBD2 on 5 matching bases. The germline gives CDR1 LNHDA, CDR2 SQIVND (reference sequence). The length of the CDR3 is 14 residues. V lost 9 bases to trimming and J lost 0 bases, with 14 bases between them. CDR3 residues: CASRYSSNQETQYF. Written as DNA, the CDR3 is TGTGCCAGCAGGTATTCTAGCAACCAAGAGACCCAGTACTTC.

The chain couples TRBV10-2 to TRBJ1-1; the match to TRBD1 covers 7 bases. The CDR3 contains 14 residues. CDR1 and CDR2 from the germline V gene are WSHSY and SAAADI. The V segment lost 3 bases and the J segment 5 bases; nucleotides outside the gene matches: 6. CDR3 DNA: TGCGCCAGCAGTGAACAGGGGTTTGGAACTGAAGCTTTCTTT. It translates to CASSEQGFGTEAFF.

The CDR3 is CASSLARGGYTEAFF. The CDR3 bases are TGCGCCAGCAGCTTGGCCCGGGGAGGTTACACTGAAGCTTTCTTT. The chain is built from TRBV5-1 and TRBJ1-1; D unclear. The CDR3 covers 15 residues. The ends were cut back, 0 bases at V and 3 bases at J, with 12 bases in the middle. In germline, CDR1 is SGHRS, CDR2 YFSETQ.

The chain links TRBV6-6 to TRBJ1-3, with D possibly TRBD1 on 6 matching bases. The germline V gene encodes CDR1 MNHNY and CDR2 SVGAGI (reference sequence). This CDR3 region has 14 residues. The germline V and J ends were trimmed by 5 bases and 4 bases, with 12 bases remaining between them. Written as DNA, the CDR3 is TGTGCCAGCAGTAGTACAGGGCTCGGAAACACCATATATTTT. The encoded protein is CASSSTGLGNTIYF.

This sequence joins TRBV7-9 and TRBJ1-1; possible D gene TRBD1, 6 bases. V was trimmed by 6 bases and J by 0 bases, leaving 14 bases between them. CDR3 length: 15 amino acids. Germline V gives CDR1 SEHNR, CDR2 FQNEAQ (reference sequence). Here the CDR3 reads CASRSSTGLNTEAFF. Written as DNA, the CDR3 is TGTGCCAGCAGATCTTCGACAGGTTTGAACACTGAAGCTTTCTTT.

The V gene is TRBV21-1, the J gene TRBJ1-5. TRBV21-1 is deemed a pseudogene. CDR3 size: 14 residues. CDR3 sequence (DNA): TGTGCCAGCAGCAAAGTAGTTTGCGGTCAGCCCCAGCATTTT. It is translated as CASSKVVCGQPQHF.

The chain recombines TRBV6-1 with TRBJ1-3, with D hard to call. The V and J ends lost 0 bases and 0 bases respectively, with 12 bases between them. Germline CDR1 and CDR2: MNHNS and SASEGT. This CDR3 is 17 amino acids long. The CDR3 protein is CASSEAFRHNSGNTIYF. The CDR3 nucleotides read TGTGCCAGCAGTGAAGCGTTCCGACACAACTCTGGAAACACCATATATTTT.

This chain links TRBV5-1 with TRBJ1-1; 8 bases match TRBD1. Germline loops: CDR1 SGHRS, CDR2 YFSETQ. The CDR3 extends over 15 amino acids. V shed 3 bases and J 1 base; nucleotides not matched to a gene: 5. CDR3 bases: TGCGCCAGCAGCTCGGACAGGGTTCGGAACACTGAAGCTTTCTTT. It codes for CASSSDRVRNTEAFF.

The V call is TRBV29-1, the J call TRBJ1-1, with 7 positions matching TRBD1. The CDR3 sequence is 14 residues long. Germline lookup yields CDR1 SQVTM and CDR2 ANQGSEA. Germline trimming cut 7 bases from V and 3 bases from J; bases unmatched to any gene: 11. As DNA, the CDR3 is TGCAGCGGAGCCCCCGGGACAGACTACACTGAAGCTTTCTTT. It translates to CSGAPGTDYTEAFF.

The chain joins TRBV7-8 to TRBJ1-2, with D possibly being TRBD1 (5 bases). Trimming took off 1 base at V and 3 bases at J, with 18 bases between the two ends. Germline V gene sequence: CDR1 SGHVS, CDR2 FQNEAQ. CDR3 length equals 17 residues. CDR3 sequence reads: CASSLGQGGRFDYGYTF. CDR3 sequence (DNA): TGTGCCAGCAGCTTAGGGCAGGGAGGTCGCTTCGACTATGGCTACACCTTC.

The genes are TRBV6-4 and TRBJ1-1; a weak D match, TRBD1 (5 bases). The CDR3 loop spans 14 amino acids. The V and J ends lost 4 bases and 0 bases respectively, with 9 bases between them. Germline assignment: CDR1 MRHNA and CDR2 SNTAGT. CDR3 loop: CASSAGGLNTEAFF. The CDR3 DNA sequence: TGTGCCAGCAGTGCGGGGGGTTTGAACACTGAAGCTTTCTTT.

In DNA, the CDR3 is TGCGCCAGCAGCTTGGGGACTAGCGGGGGCTCCTACGAGCAGTACTTC. It encodes CASSLGTSGGSYEQYF. The gene calls are TRBV5-1 and TRBJ2-7, with 13 bases that match TRBD2. Per the germline V gene, CDR1 is SGHRS and CDR2 is YFSETQ. J lost 0 bases, V lost 0 bases, and 0 bases had no gene match. The CDR3 totals 16 residues.

The CDR3 DNA sequence: TGCGCCAGCAGCTTGGCCGGCAGGGTCGCCGAATCTGGAAACACCATATATTTT. Residues: CASSLAGRVAESGNTIYF. The chain recombines TRBV5-1 with TRBJ1-3; D possibly corresponds to TRBD1 (5 bases). V lost 0 bases, J lost 1 base, and 17 bases lay in between. The CDR3 runs to 18 residues. Germline V gene data show CDR1 as SGHRS and CDR2 as YFSETQ.

The rearrangement uses TRBV12-5 and TRBJ2-1; tentatively, D is TRBD2 (6 bases). Germline CDR1 LGHNT, CDR2 FRNRAP. CDR3 length equals 16 residues. Trimming stripped 0 bases from V and 8 bases from J, with 17 bases between. The CDR3 region is CASGLVLDAGPHEQFF. CDR3 DNA: TGTGCTAGTGGTTTGGTACTGGATGCGGGGCCCCATGAGCAGTTCTTC.

The V and J genes are TRBV5-6 and TRBJ2-5, with TRBD2 identical over 10 bases. V shed 3 bases and J 3 bases; nucleotides not matched to a gene: 2. The CDR3 runs 14 residues. The germline V gene encodes CDR1 SGHDT and CDR2 YYEEEE. This CDR3 is CASSSGLAKETQYF. Written as DNA, the CDR3 is TGTGCCAGCAGCTCGGGACTAGCGAAAGAGACCCAGTACTTC.

The rearrangement uses TRBV9 and TRBJ2-1; D possibly corresponds to TRBD2 (5 bases). The CDR3 is 15 amino acids. Trimming removed 3 bases from V and 5 bases from J, with 15 bases in between. In germline, CDR1 is SGDLS, CDR2 YYNGEE. The CDR3 DNA reads TGTGCCAGCAGCGAGCGGTGGGGAGCCAACAATGAGCAGTTCTTC. Protein: CASSERWGANNEQFF.

This sequence joins TRBV5-4 and TRBJ1-2; possibly TRBD1 for D (5 bases). The CDR3 contains 15 residues. The germline V gene encodes CDR1 SGHNT and CDR2 YYREEE (reference sequence). The V end was cut by 4 bases, the J end by 6 bases, with 19 bases between. CDR3: CASSRLEKGPDGYTF. In nucleotides, the CDR3 is TGTGCCAGCAGCCGTCTAGAAAAGGGGCCCGATGGCTACACCTTC.

The chain combines TRBV6-1 with TRBJ1-5; 8 nucleotides agree with TRBD1. The ends lost 2 bases at V and 7 bases at J; junction bases unmatched: 4. The CDR3 totals 14 residues. Germline CDR1 is MNHNS and CDR2 is SASEGT. The CDR3: CASSELDRGQPQHF. CDR3 bases: TGTGCCAGCAGTGAACTAGACAGGGGACAGCCCCAGCATTTT.